Each of the 3 T cell receptor beta chains below was sequenced from the same sample in a study of T cell repertoires in cytomegalovirus infection. TCRdb re-derived calls from the reads in MiXCR, one entry per CDR3 protein. The sample consists of about 450,000 distinct CDR3 sequences, approximately 33% of them appearing once. Input material: PBMCs. The receptors shown here come from a human donor in good health (CMV status not recorded). Some clones in this sample may be carry-over from other donors' samples.

On this clonotype itself: One end of the junction does not line up with germline, which may come from a read error. The chain employs TRBV4-1 and TRBJ1-3; 8 bases agree with TRBD1. The CDR3 length is 16 residues. Germline V gene data show CDR1 as MGHRA and CDR2 as YSYEKL. The CDR3 DNA reads as TGTGCCAGCAGCCAGGGTCAGGGGGCAACTGGAAACACCATATATTTT. Translating it yields CASSQGQGATGNTIYF.

In its sample, this clonotype was seen a few times. This chain links TRBV20-1 with TRBJ1-1, with no clear D. CDR1 is DFQATT and CDR2 is SNEGSKA in the germline V gene (reference sequence). CDR3 length: 14 amino acids. V was clipped by 0 bases and J by 1 base, with 9 bases between them. The CDR3 coding sequence is TGCAGTGCTAGAGATCTCATGGAGAACACTGAAGCTTTCTTT. It translates to CSARDLMENTEAFF.

In this sample, this clonotype turned up a few times. This chain links TRBV29-1 with TRBJ2-3; possible D gene TRBD2, 6 bases. Trimming stripped 3 bases from V and 2 bases from J, with 15 bases between. The CDR3 extends over 15 amino acids. Germline V gives CDR1 SQVTM, CDR2 ANQGSEA. The CDR3 coding sequence is TGCAGCGTTGATCCCCGGACTACCTACACAGATACGCAGTATTTT. Its protein is CSVDPRTTYTDTQYF.